This T cell receptor (beta chain) was profiled in a study of T cells in Graves' hyperthyroidism and ophthalmopathy. RNA transcripts gave rise to amplified TCR beta CDR3 regions. A first-round RT-PCR of the TCR CDR3 used the HTBI primer set. TCRdb reanalysed the multiplex PCR reads using MiXCR and keeps one entry per CDR3 protein. The data show about 250,000 distinct CDR3 sequences, approximately 21% seen once. Sequencing was carried out using blood. This clonotype originated in a man aged 25-40 years with Graves' ophthalmopathy.

The CDR3 spells CASGAGQGGRYTF. The CDR3 nucleotides read TGTGCTAGTGGCGCAGGACAGGGTGGGCGCTACACCTTC. The V and J genes are TRBV12-5 and TRBJ1-2; 8 bases align to TRBD1. The V segment lost 6 bases and the J segment 9 bases; nucleotides outside the gene matches: 9. There are 13 residues in the CDR3. Germline loops: CDR1 LGHNT, CDR2 FRNRAP.